The entry that follows covers one T cell receptor (beta chain) sequence. Both iRepertoire HTBI primers and Arm-PCR of CDR3 regions were used to build the TCR beta libraries. Per the study methods: Identification across samples found approximately 60 TRBV and about 15 TRBJ segments. TCRdb reanalysed the multiplex PCR reads using MiXCR and keeps one entry per CDR3 protein. What appears here as the V and J calls and clone size reflects TCRdb's work, not the paper's. The sample includes 440,000 or so distinct CDR3 sequences, about 16% seen only once; the top ten take about 10%. These data are taken from a study of regulatory T cells in long-lasting Graves disease. Time point here: newly diagnosed GD, antithyroid drugs for less than 3 months. From RNA extracted from PBMCs, the TCR library was made. This CDR3 region has 14 residues. Germline V gene sequence: CDR1 SGHRS, CDR2 YFSETQ. The V end lost 2 bases, the J end lost 9 bases, and 16 bases lay between the germline ends.

These data were likewise used in another study, on T cells in Graves' hyperthyroidism and ophthalmopathy. That paper adds: Primed by the HTBI set, a first-round RT-PCR was run on the TCR CDR3. Before onset, ophthalmopathy was predicted by the model a median roughly 6.8 months earlier.

The V and J genes are TRBV5-1 and TRBJ2-3; D tentatively fits TRBD1 or TRBD2 (5 bases each). The TCR originated in a woman in her twenties or thirties with Graves disease. The sequenced sample was peripheral blood mononuclear cells (PBMCs), obtained at new diagnosis, from a patient treated with antithyroid drugs. CDR3: CASSFPGAEGTQYF. CDR3 sequence (DNA): TGCGCCAGCAGCTTCCCAGGCGCCGAGGGGACGCAGTATTTT.